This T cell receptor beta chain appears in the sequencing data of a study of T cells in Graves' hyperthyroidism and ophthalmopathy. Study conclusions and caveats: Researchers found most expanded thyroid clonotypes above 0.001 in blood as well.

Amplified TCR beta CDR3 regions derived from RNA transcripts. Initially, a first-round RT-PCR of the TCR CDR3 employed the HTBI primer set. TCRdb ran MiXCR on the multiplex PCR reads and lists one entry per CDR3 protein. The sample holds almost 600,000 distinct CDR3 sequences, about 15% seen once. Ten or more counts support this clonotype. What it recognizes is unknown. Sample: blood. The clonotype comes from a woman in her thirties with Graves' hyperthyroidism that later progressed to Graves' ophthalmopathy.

Here the CDR3 reads CASSEGTDVYEQYF. As DNA, the CDR3 is TGTGCCAGCAGTGAAGGGACGGACGTCTACGAGCAGTACTTC. The J gene is TRBJ2-7, the V gene TRBV2; D ambiguous. V lost 1 base and J 3 bases, leaving 10 bases between the germline ends. Germline-derived CDR1 and CDR2 are SNHLY and FYNNEI. The CDR3 covers 14 residues.